Listed below are T cell receptor beta chains from one sample, sequenced in a study of beta chain features in type 1 diabetes. Generated by immunoSEQ multiplex PCR, the TCRdb table keeps only in-frame clones and is missing some. The sample includes 450,000 to 600,000 clones, 30% of them seen just once. Source material: naive CD4+ T cells from blood. The source is a man aged 18 to 30 in good health. The CDR3 runs from the conserved cysteine through the conserved F or W. A D gene is named only where the DNA matches it firmly. A row's size may be missing; if present it is once, few, many or a size class.

DNA	CDR3	J	D	V	size
TGTGCCAGCAGCGTAATCGGGACTAGCGGGAACTCCTACAATGAGCAGTTCTTC	CASSVIGTSGNSYNEQFF	TRBJ2-1	TRBD2	TRBV9	.
TGTGCCAGCAGCCAACCAAATGAGCAGTTCTTC	CASSQPNEQFF	TRBJ2-1	.	TRBV28	.
TGTGCCAGCAGCGTAGCGGGGGACTACTCTGGGGCCAACGTCCTGACTTTC	CASSVAGDYSGANVLTF	TRBJ2-6	TRBD2	TRBV9	.
TGTGCCATCAGTGAGACGGCTTCGAACACTGAAGCTTTCTTT	CAISETASNTEAFF	TRBJ1-1	.	TRBV10-3	few
TGTGCCAGCAGTAGGTCTACTAGCGGGAGTCCTTACAATGAGCAGTTCTTC	CASSRSTSGSPYNEQFF	TRBJ2-1	TRBD2	TRBV27	.
TGCAGCGTGGGAGGACGGACCACAGATACGCAGTATTTT	CSVGGRTTDTQYF	TRBJ2-3	.	TRBV29-1	.
TGTGCCAGCAGCCCTATCGGAGTAATTAATGAAAAACTGTTTTTT	CASSPIGVINEKLFF	TRBJ1-4	.	TRBV7-6	few
TGTGCCAGCAGTTTTCTCACCCGACTAGCGGGAGTTAACGAGCAGTACTTC	CASSFLTRLAGVNEQYF	TRBJ2-7	TRBD2	TRBV28	.
TGTGCCAGCAGCTTAGACTTCGGCTCTGGGGCCAACGTCCTGACTTTC	CASSLDFGSGANVLTF	TRBJ2-6	.	TRBV11-2	.
TGTGCCTGGAGTGTTAGGAACACCGGGGAGCTGTTTTTT	CAWSVRNTGELFF	TRBJ2-2	.	TRBV30	.
TGTGCCAGCAGCTTTCGGTCGGCGGATACGCAGTATTTT	CASSFRSADTQYF	TRBJ2-3	.	TRBV11-3	.
TGTGCCAGCAGCCGGGACAGACAAGAGACCCAGTACTTC	CASSRDRQETQYF	TRBJ2-5	TRBD1	TRBV5-4	.
TGTGCCAGCAGCTTGGGGCAGGGCTGGGGCAATCAGCCCCAGCATTTT	CASSLGQGWGNQPQHF	TRBJ1-5	.	TRBV5-6	.
TGTGCCAGCAGCTTGGCTAGCGGGAGTCCCTCCTACGAGCAGTACTTC	CASSLASGSPSYEQYF	TRBJ2-7	TRBD2	TRBV5-4	few
TGTGCCAGCAGTTACGGTCCTCGTAACTATGGCTACACCTTC	CASSYGPRNYGYTF	TRBJ1-2	.	TRBV6-5	.
TGTGCCATCAGTGAGTCTGGACTTTCGGCCTACGAGCAGTACTTC	CAISESGLSAYEQYF	TRBJ2-7	.	TRBV10-3	.
TGTGCCAGCAGCTTGGTGGGACAGCAAAAACGGACCCAGTACTTC	CASSLVGQQKRTQYF	TRBJ2-5	TRBD1	TRBV5-6	once
TGTGCCAGCAGCTTAGGATTCCAGCGGGAGGTTTTGGAGACCCAGTACTTC	CASSLGFQREVLETQYF	TRBJ2-5	TRBD2	TRBV7-9	.
TGTGCCAGCAGCTTCCCCCTGAGCTCCTACAATGAGCAGTTCTTC	CASSFPLSSYNEQFF	TRBJ2-1	.	TRBV5-4	.
TGCAGCGTCCGGGACAGCGGCACAGATACGCAGTATTTT	CSVRDSGTDTQYF	TRBJ2-3	TRBD1	TRBV29-1	.
TGTGCCGGGAGACAGGAGAGCTCTGGAAACACCATATATTTT	CAGRQESSGNTIYF	TRBJ1-3	.	TRBV30	.
TGTGCCTGGAGCCCCGGGATTAGCGGAGAGACCCAGTACTTC	CAWSPGISGETQYF	TRBJ2-5	.	TRBV30	few
TGCAGCGTTTTTGTCCGGGACAGACTCTACGAGCAGTACTTC	CSVFVRDRLYEQYF	TRBJ2-7	TRBD1	TRBV29-1	few
TGTGCCAGCAGTTTACAGGGGGCCACAGATACGCAGTATTTT	CASSLQGATDTQYF	TRBJ2-3	TRBD1	TRBV27	.
TGTGCCAGCAGTGAAAAGCTGCTCACCCTCCCTGAGCAGTTCTTC	CASSEKLLTLPEQFF	TRBJ2-1	.	TRBV2	.
TGTGCCAGCAGCCTGGGACTAGCGGGAGAGGAGGAGACCCAGTACTTC	CASSLGLAGEEETQYF	TRBJ2-5	TRBD2	TRBV7-3	.
TGCGCCAGCAGCCAAGTTTTAGCGGGAGGTCCCCCCCAGTACTTC	CASSQVLAGGPPQYF	TRBJ2-5	TRBD2	TRBV4-1	.